These 24 T cell receptor beta chains were sequenced from one sample in a study of TIL therapy for anti-PD-1-resistant metastatic lung cancer. Described time point: pre-treatment sample, taken before nivolumab and TIL therapy. The libraries were made with immunoSEQ v3. Clones were read by immunoSEQ multiplex PCR, and TCRdb kept only the in-frame ones, dropping some. The table lists roughly 58,000 clones, approximately 78% of them singletons. Sequencing was performed on blood, taken at baseline. These receptors were obtained from a person between 25 and 80 years old with non-small cell lung cancer.

This chain connects TRBV28 to TRBJ1-5; D unresolved. The germline V gene has CDR1 MDHEN and CDR2 SYDVKM. This CDR3 has 13 residues. Trimming took 6 bases from V and 6 from J, leaving 12 bases between them. CDR3 nucleotide sequence: TGTGCCAGCAGACCCTTGCCGGTTCAGCCCCAGCATTTT. Translated, it gives CASRPLPVQPQHF.

The V and J genes are TRBV18 and TRBJ1-1, with D unresolved. Germline V gene data show CDR1 as KGHSH and CDR2 as LQKENI. The ends were cut back, 2 bases at V and 1 base at J, with 11 bases in the middle. This CDR3 is built from 15 residues. CDR3 loop: CASSPREATNTEAFF. CDR3 nucleotides: TGTGCCAGCTCACCAAGAGAGGCCACGAACACTGAAGCTTTCTTT.

The V call is TRBV11-1, the J call TRBJ2-5; D gene unclear. This CDR3 region has 14 residues. The germline V gene encodes CDR1 SGHAT and CDR2 FQDESV (reference sequence). V gave up 2 bases and J gave up 4 bases, with 11 bases separating them. The CDR3 DNA sequence: TGTGCCAGCAGCTTATTGCCAGGACGAGAGACCCAGTACTTC. The encoded protein is CASSLLPGRETQYF.

This clone was picked up one time. The genes are TRBV6-1 and TRBJ2-6, with D hard to call. V lost 0 bases to trimming and J lost 2 bases, with 8 bases between them. This CDR3 has 16 amino acids. The germline V gene has CDR1 MNHNS and CDR2 SASEGT. CDR3 in DNA: TGTGCCAGCAGTGAAGCGTCTACAACTGGGGCCAACGTCCTGACTTTC. Amino acids: CASSEASTTGANVLTF.

The genes are TRBV5-8 and TRBJ1-6, with TRBD1 as a possible D gene (6 bases). The germline V gene encodes CDR1 SGHTS and CDR2 YDEGEE. Trimming stripped 0 bases from V and 6 bases from J, with 10 bases between. The CDR3 is made up of 15 amino acids. CDR3 DNA sequence: TGTGCCAGCAGCTTGGGAGGGACATTTAATTCACCCCTCCACTTT. Translated: CASSLGGTFNSPLHF.

The J gene is TRBJ1-5, the V gene TRBV27; tentative D call: TRBD1 (6 bases). Trimming left V 6 bases short and J 6 bases short, with 15 bases between. Germline lookup yields CDR1 MNHEY and CDR2 SMNVEV (reference sequence). This CDR3 comprises 14 residues. This CDR3 reads CASRGEGVIQPQHF. CDR3 in DNA: TGTGCCAGCAGGGGGGAGGGGGTTATTCAGCCCCAGCATTTT.

The CDR3 is CASRRGQGSNEQYF. The DNA of the CDR3 is TGTGCCAGCAGGAGGGGGCAGGGGAGCAACGAGCAGTACTTC. This sequence joins TRBV6-5 and TRBJ2-7, with 7 bases identical to TRBD1. CDR3 length: 14 amino acids. CDR1 and CDR2 (germline): MNHEY, SVGAGI. The junction had 10 bases not matched to a gene; V was cut back by 6 bases and J by 5 bases.

The chain recombines TRBV7-2 with TRBJ2-5; 10 nucleotides match TRBD1. The CDR3 totals 12 residues. Germline values: CDR1 SGHTA, CDR2 FQGNSA. Here the CDR3 reads CASRQGAETQYF. Written as DNA, the CDR3 is TGTGCTTCGAGACAGGGGGCAGAGACCCAGTACTTC.

The J gene is TRBJ1-2, the V gene TRBV6-5, with D perhaps matching TRBD1 (5 bases). Trimming removed 2 bases at V and 2 bases at J, with 15 bases between. Germline-derived CDR1 and CDR2 are MNHEY and SVGAGI. The CDR3 consists of 16 residues. The CDR3: CASSYRWREGNYGYTF. The CDR3 DNA sequence: TGTGCCAGCAGTTACAGGTGGCGGGAGGGGAACTATGGCTACACCTTC.

V and J are TRBV11-2 and TRBJ1-4; D is unresolved. Trimming took off 2 bases at V and 11 bases at J, with 12 bases between the two ends. CDR3 length: 13 residues. Germline CDR1 and CDR2: SGHAT and FQNNGV. CDR3 amino acids: CASSLPATPKLFF. The CDR3 region has the DNA TGTGCCAGCAGCTTACCAGCTACCCCGAAACTGTTTTTT.

CDR3 protein: CASSLSGGRLDEQFF. CDR3 DNA: TGTGCCAGCAGTTTATCCGGGGGGCGCCTGGATGAGCAGTTCTTC. V gene TRBV27 combines with J gene TRBJ2-1; possible D gene TRBD2, 7 bases. Germline CDR1 is MNHEY and CDR2 is SMNVEV (reference sequence). V was shortened by 0 bases and J by 8 bases, with 14 bases between the two germline ends. The CDR3 has 15 residues.

The J gene is TRBJ2-1, the V gene TRBV13; 7 bases align to TRBD2. Unmatched junction bases numbered 3, after V lost 1 base and J lost 12 bases. The CDR3 extends over 12 amino acids. CDR1 and CDR2 (germline): PRHDT, FYEKMQ (reference sequence). The CDR3 DNA reads TGTGCCAGCAGCTTAGCCGGGGGGTGGCAGTTCTTC. Amino acid sequence: CASSLAGGWQFF.

The CDR3 loop is CASSSTTGQAQISYEQYF. Written as DNA, the CDR3 is TGCGCCAGCAGCTCCACCACGGGACAGGCGCAAATTTCCTACGAGCAGTACTTC. The rearrangement uses TRBV5-1 and TRBJ2-7, with 8 bases that match TRBD1. Germline V gene lookup returns CDR1 SGHRS and CDR2 YFSETQ. With 3 bases clipped from V and 1 base from J, the junction kept 15 bases outside the gene matches. This CDR3 spans 18 amino acids. The whole variable domain, filled in from reference TRBV5-1 and TRBJ2-7, reads KAGVTQTPRYLIKTRGQQVTLSCSPISGHRSVSWYQQTPGQGLQFLFEYFSETQRNKGNFPGRFSGRQFSNSRSEMNVSTLELGDSALYLCASSSTTGQAQISYEQYFGPGTRLTVT.

This chain links TRBV3-1 (or the pseudogene TRBV3-2) with TRBJ1-5; tentative D call: TRBD1 (6 bases). The CDR3 totals 15 residues. The V gene's germline CDR1 is LGHDT and CDR2 YNNKEL (reference sequence). Trimming took 4 bases from V and 0 from J, leaving 10 bases between them. CDR3 protein: CASSLGHYSNQPQHF. The DNA for the CDR3 is TGTGCCAGCAGCCTGGGACACTATAGCAATCAGCCCCAGCATTTT.

The V call is TRBV5-1, the J call TRBJ2-7; 8 positions match TRBD1. V dropped 5 bases and J dropped 3; count of bases not matched to a gene: 7. CDR3 size: 14 residues. Germline CDR1 SGHRS, CDR2 YFSETQ. The CDR3 spells CASSPRTGSYEQYF. CDR3 sequence (DNA): TGCGCCAGCAGTCCTCGGACAGGGAGCTACGAGCAGTACTTC.

This chain joins TRBV28 and TRBJ2-2; no definite D call. CDR3 length: 13 amino acids. Trimming shortened V by 6 bases and J by 0 bases, and 5 bases separated the two germline ends. Germline V gene lookup returns CDR1 MDHEN and CDR2 SYDVKM. This CDR3 reads CASRLSNTGELFF. The CDR3 nucleotides read TGTGCCAGCAGACTATCGAACACCGGGGAGCTGTTTTTT.

This chain joins TRBV5-5 and TRBJ2-5, with D uncertain. Looked up from germline, CDR1 is SGHKS and CDR2 is YYEKEE (reference sequence). The CDR3 has 13 amino acids. V shed 1 base and J shed 4 bases, with 8 bases lying between them. This CDR3 reads CASSLLGPETQYF. In DNA form, the CDR3 reads TGTGCCAGCAGCTTGTTAGGGCCAGAGACCCAGTACTTC.

The chain links TRBV11-3 to TRBJ2-2; 9 nucleotides agree with TRBD2. Germline V gene data show CDR1 as SGHNT and CDR2 as YENEEA. The CDR3 spans 17 residues. V dropped 1 base and J dropped 5; count of bases not matched to a gene: 8. CDR3 sequence (DNA): TGTGCCAGCAGCTTAGTAGCGGGGGCCCTAACGACCGGGGAGCTGTTTTTT. Translation gives CASSLVAGALTTGELFF.

The rearrangement joins TRBV5-4 to TRBJ1-2; the match to TRBD1 covers 8 bases. With 1 base clipped from V and 9 bases from J, the junction kept 8 bases outside the gene matches. CDR1 is SGHNT and CDR2 is YYREEE in the germline V gene (reference sequence). The CDR3 is made up of 14 amino acids. The CDR3 spells CASSLPGQVTSYTF. The CDR3 coding sequence is TGTGCCAGCAGCTTGCCGGGACAGGTGACTAGCTACACCTTC.

This chain links TRBV9 with TRBJ2-7, with a tentative D call TRBD2 (7 bases). The CDR3 sequence is 15 residues long. Germline V gene lookup returns CDR1 SGDLS and CDR2 YYNGEE. Trimming left V 1 base short and J 6 bases short, with 17 bases between. The CDR3 nucleotides are TGTGCCAGCAGCGTAAGGGGGGGCGAGCTCGGCGAGCAGTACTTC. Its translation is CASSVRGGELGEQYF. Based on the CDR3 plus reference TRBV9 and TRBJ2-7, the full variable domain is DSGVTQTPKHLITATGQRVTLRCSPRSGDLSVYWYQQSLDQGLQFLIQYYNGEERAKGNILERFSAQQFPDLHSELNLSSLELGDSALYFCASSVRGGELGEQYFGPGTRLTVT.

The chain combines TRBV28 with TRBJ2-7; 9 nucleotides align to TRBD1. V trimming: 6 bases; J trimming: 0 bases; junction bases outside the gene matches: 3. CDR1 and CDR2 from the germline V gene are MDHEN and SYDVKM. The CDR3 runs 14 residues. CDR3 sequence: CASSWDRVSYEQYF. The CDR3 DNA follows: TGTGCCAGCAGCTGGGACAGGGTCTCCTACGAGCAGTACTTC.

V is TRBV6-5 and J is TRBJ2-1; maybe TRBD1 (5 bases). V lost 2 bases to trimming and J lost 3 bases, with 11 bases between them. Germline assignment: CDR1 MNHEY and CDR2 SVGAGI. This CDR3 region has 15 residues. DNA for the CDR3: TGTGCCAGCAGTTACCAGGCGACAGTCTACAATGAGCAGTTCTTC. It specifies CASSYQATVYNEQFF.

The chain combines TRBV7-2 with TRBJ2-5, with D perhaps TRBD2 (5 bases). V dropped 4 bases and J dropped 5 bases, with 5 bases sitting between them. CDR1 is SGHTA and CDR2 is FQGNSA in the germline V gene. This CDR3 has 11 residues. Here the CDR3 DNA reads TGTGCCAGCAGCTGGAGGGAGACCCAGTACTTC. It codes for CASSWRETQYF.

In DNA, the CDR3 is TGTGCCAGCAGTTACCGATTTGATTATTCACCCCTCCACTTT. It codes for CASSYRFDYSPLHF. The chain joins TRBV6-2 or TRBV6-3 to TRBJ1-6; D ambiguous. V lost 2 bases and J lost 8, with 10 bases in between. This CDR3 spans 14 amino acids. The V gene's germline CDR1 is MNHEY and CDR2 SVGEGT.